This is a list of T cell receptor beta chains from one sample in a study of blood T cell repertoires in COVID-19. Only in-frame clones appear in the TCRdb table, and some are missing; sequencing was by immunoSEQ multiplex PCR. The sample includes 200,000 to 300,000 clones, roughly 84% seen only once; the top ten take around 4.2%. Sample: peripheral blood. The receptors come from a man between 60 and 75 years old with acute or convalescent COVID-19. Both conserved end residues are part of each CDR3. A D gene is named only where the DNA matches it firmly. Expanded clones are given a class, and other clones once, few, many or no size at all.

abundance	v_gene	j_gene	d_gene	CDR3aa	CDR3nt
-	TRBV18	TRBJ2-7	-	CASSPPDRRSYEQYF	TGTGCCAGCTCACCACCGGACAGACGTTCCTACGAGCAGTACTTC
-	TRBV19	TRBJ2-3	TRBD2	CASSIGLAGGADTQYF	TGTGCCAGTAGTATTGGACTAGCGGGGGGGGCAGATACGCAGTATTTT
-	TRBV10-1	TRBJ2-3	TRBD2	CASRSGVNTDTQYF	TGCGCCAGCAGGAGCGGGGTAAATACAGATACGCAGTATTTT
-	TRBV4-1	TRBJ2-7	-	CASSQDQYEQYF	TGCGCCAGCAGCCAAGATCAGTACGAGCAGTACTTC
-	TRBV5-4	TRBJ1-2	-	CASSAGGAGSGYTF	TGTGCCAGCAGCGCTGGGGGGGCGGGTTCTGGCTACACCTTC
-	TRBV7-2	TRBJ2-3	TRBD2	CASSLRLAGYTDTQYF	TGTGCCAGCAGCCTTAGACTAGCGGGGTACACAGATACGCAGTATTTT
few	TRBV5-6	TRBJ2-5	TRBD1	CASNLWGAGGLETQYF	TGTGCCAGCAACCTTTGGGGGGCAGGGGGCCTTGAGACCCAGTACTTC
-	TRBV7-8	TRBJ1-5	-	CASSQQVSNQPQHF	TGTGCCAGCAGCCAACAGGTTAGCAATCAGCCCCAGCATTTT
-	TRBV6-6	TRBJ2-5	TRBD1	CASSYARDRQETQYF	TGTGCCAGCAGTTACGCCCGGGACAGGCAAGAGACCCAGTACTTC
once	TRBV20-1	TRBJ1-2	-	CSASRQVFGYTF	TGCAGTGCTAGTCGACAGGTTTTTGGCTACACCTTC
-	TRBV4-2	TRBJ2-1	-	CASSQETSSWEQFF	TGTGCCAGCAGCCAAGAAACTAGCTCCTGGGAGCAGTTCTTC
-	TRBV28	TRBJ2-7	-	CASSSTVPSYEQYF	TGTGCCAGCAGTTCGACAGTACCCTCCTACGAGCAGTACTTC
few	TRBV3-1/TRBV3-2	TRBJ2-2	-	CASSRFGGPGTGELFF	TGTGCCAGCAGCCGATTCGGGGGGCCGGGCACCGGGGAGCTGTTTTTT
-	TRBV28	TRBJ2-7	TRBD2	CASAGTSGRARPYEQYF	TGTGCCAGCGCCGGGACTAGCGGGAGGGCGAGGCCCTACGAGCAGTACTTC
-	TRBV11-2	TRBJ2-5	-	CASSLSRPTQETQYF	TGTGCCAGCAGCTTATCCAGGCCTACCCAAGAGACCCAGTACTTC
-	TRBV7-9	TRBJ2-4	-	CASSPAGSRNIQYF	TGTGCCAGCAGCCCGGCCGGGTCCAGAAACATTCAGTACTTC
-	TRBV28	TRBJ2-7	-	CASSFGGRNEQYF	TGTGCCAGCAGTTTCGGGGGGCGGAACGAGCAGTACTTC
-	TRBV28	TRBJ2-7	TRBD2	CASSLLSGRILREQYF	TGTGCCAGCAGTTTACTTAGCGGGAGGATTCTGCGGGAGCAGTACTTC
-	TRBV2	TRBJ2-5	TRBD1	CASLRTGGRETQYF	TGTGCCAGCTTAAGGACAGGGGGCCGGGAGACCCAGTACTTC
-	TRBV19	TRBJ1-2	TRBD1	CASSASGTGGSSYGYTF	TGTGCCAGTAGTGCATCCGGGACAGGGGGGAGTAGCTATGGCTACACCTTC
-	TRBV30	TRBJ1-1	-	CAWRTGGTGTTEAFF	TGTGCCTGGAGGACGGGAGGCACGGGAACCACTGAAGCTTTCTTT
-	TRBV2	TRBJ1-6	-	CASRSSGNNSPLHF	TGTGCCAGCAGATCATCCGGGAATAATTCACCCCTCCACTTT
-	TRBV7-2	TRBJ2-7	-	CASSLDFSYEQYF	TGTGCCAGCAGCTTAGACTTCTCCTACGAGCAGTACTTC
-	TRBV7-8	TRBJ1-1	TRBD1	CASSSHTGGGTEAFF	TGTGCCAGCAGCTCCCATACAGGGGGGGGAACTGAAGCTTTCTTT
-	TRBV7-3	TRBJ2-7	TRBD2	CASSILAGGSYEQYF	TGTGCCAGCAGCATACTAGCGGGAGGGTCCTACGAGCAGTACTTC
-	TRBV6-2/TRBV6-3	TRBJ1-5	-	CASSLPETAPNQPQHF	TGTGCCAGCAGTTTGCCGGAGACAGCCCCCAATCAGCCCCAGCATTTT
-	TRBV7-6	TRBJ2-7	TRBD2	CASSSNYPGLAGAYSYEQYF	TGTGCCAGCAGCTCTAATTACCCGGGACTAGCGGGGGCTTACTCCTACGAGCAGTACTTC
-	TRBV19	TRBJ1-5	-	CASSIETGRQPQHF	TGTGCCAGTAGTATAGAAACAGGGCGACAGCCCCAGCATTTT
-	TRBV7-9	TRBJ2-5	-	CASSLGAGPGETQYF	TGTGCCAGCAGCTTAGGTGCAGGGCCTGGAGAGACCCAGTACTTC
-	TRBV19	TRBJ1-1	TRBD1	CASSILGGGAAEAFF	TGTGCCAGTAGTATTTTAGGAGGGGGCGCAGCTGAAGCTTTCTTT
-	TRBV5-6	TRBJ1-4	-	CASSPWTGEKLFF	TGTGCCAGCAGCCCCTGGACTGGGGAAAAACTGTTTTTT
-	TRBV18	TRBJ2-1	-	CASSPRRDNEQFF	TGTGCCAGCTCACCACGGAGGGACAATGAGCAGTTCTTC
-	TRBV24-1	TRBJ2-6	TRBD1	CATSDGTGAGANVLTF	TGTGCCACCAGTGATGGGACAGGGGCTGGGGCCAACGTCCTGACTTTC
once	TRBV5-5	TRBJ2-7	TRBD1	CASSLRRQGGYEQYF	TGTGCCAGCAGCTTGCGGCGACAGGGGGGGTACGAGCAGTACTTC
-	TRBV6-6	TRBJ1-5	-	CASSHGYPRRGNQPQHF	TGTGCCAGCAGTCACGGGTACCCAAGGAGAGGCAATCAGCCCCAGCATTTT